These 19 T cell receptor beta chains were sequenced from one sample in a study of shared clonotypes between healthy human individuals. The assay was immunoSEQ multiplex PCR, and TCRdb's table has in-frame clones only and misses some. Altogether 550,000 to 800,000 clones are present, 90% being singletons, with the ten largest covering 30% to 35%. Material: memory CD8+ T cells from PBMCs. Subset meaning: CD45RO+ cells pooled with CCR7-negative TemRA cells. The source of these receptors is a man younger than 35 in good health. Some clones in this sample may be carry-over from other donors' samples.

This clone was picked up one time. V and J are TRBV4-1 and TRBJ2-3; 9 nucleotides agree with TRBD2. Germline V gene sequence: CDR1 MGHRA, CDR2 YSYEKL. V dropped 1 base and J dropped 3; count of bases not matched to a gene: 5. The CDR3 extends over 16 amino acids. CDR3 DNA sequence: TGCGCCAGCAGCCAAGGGCGGGAGGGCCTTACAGATACGCAGTATTTT. As protein: CASSQGREGLTDTQYF.

CDR3 protein: CASSIGPYEQFF. CDR3 bases: TGTGCCAGCAGTATAGGACCGTATGAGCAGTTCTTC. The rearrangement uses TRBV27 and TRBJ2-1; the D is unclear. This CDR3 is 12 amino acids long. The germline CDR1 and CDR2 sequences are MNHEY and SMNVEV (reference sequence). The ends were cut back, 5 bases at V and 8 bases at J, with 10 bases in the middle.

The chain combines TRBV7-9 with TRBJ2-1; perhaps D is TRBD1 or TRBD2 (5 bases each). This CDR3 has 15 residues. V was cut by 1 base and J by 10 bases, with 17 bases left in between. Germline V gives CDR1 SEHNR, CDR2 FQNEAQ (reference sequence). The CDR3 region has the DNA TGTGCCAGCAGCTTAGTGGGACCCCGCTCGGGGGAGCAGTTCTTC. Its protein is CASSLVGPRSGEQFF.

The J gene is TRBJ2-1, the V gene TRBV19, with D possibly being TRBD2 (6 bases). Germline V gene lookup returns CDR1 LNHDA and CDR2 SQIVND (reference sequence). The CDR3 sequence is 13 residues long. V was pared by 8 bases and J by 3 bases, with 11 bases between. Here the CDR3 reads CASWDWHYNEQFF. CDR3 coding DNA: TGTGCCAGTTGGGACTGGCACTACAATGAGCAGTTCTTC.

This chain joins TRBV13 and TRBJ1-1; D is undetermined. Germline V gives CDR1 PRHDT, CDR2 FYEKMQ (reference sequence). V was cut by 1 base and J by 4 bases, with 4 bases left in between. There are 12 residues in the CDR3. The CDR3: CASSLAGTEAFF. In nucleotides, the CDR3 is TGTGCCAGCAGCTTAGCGGGCACTGAAGCTTTCTTT. The entire variable domain, with the rest obtained from reference TRBV13 and TRBJ1-1, is as follows: AAGVIQSPRHLIKEKRETATLKCYPIPRHDTVYWYQQGPGQDPQFLISFYEKMQSDKGSIPDRFSAQQFSDYHSELNMSSLELGDSALYFCASSLAGTEAFFGQGTRLTVV.

The chain couples TRBV5-5 to TRBJ2-7; D may correspond to TRBD1 or TRBD2 (6 bases each). The CDR3 is 16 residues long. Deletions cut 5 bases from V and 2 bases from J, with 20 bases between. Germline V gene data show CDR1 as SGHKS and CDR2 as YYEKEE (reference sequence). DNA of the CDR3: TGTGCCAGCAGGACTGGGGGGCCGGGGGCGACCTACGAGCAGTACTTC. Translation gives CASRTGGPGATYEQYF.

The chain links TRBV29-1 to TRBJ2-1; 7 bases agree with TRBD1. The CDR3 has 13 residues. Germline V lookup: CDR1 SQVTM, CDR2 ANQGSEA. Germline trimming cut 4 bases from V and 3 bases from J; bases unmatched to any gene: 3. The CDR3 loop reads CSVVGTDYNEQFF. The CDR3 coding sequence is TGCAGCGTTGTCGGGACAGACTACAATGAGCAGTTCTTC.

The chain combines TRBV14 with TRBJ2-7; 10 bases map to TRBD2. The CDR3 contains 16 residues. V was pared by 1 base and J by 0 bases, with 3 bases of the junction left unmatched. CDR1 is SGHDN and CDR2 is FVKESK in the germline V gene. CDR3 in amino acids: CASSQVLAGPSYEQYF. The CDR3 DNA reads TGTGCCAGCAGCCAAGTACTAGCGGGACCCTCCTACGAGCAGTACTTC.

The V gene is TRBV12-5, the J gene TRBJ1-2, with 12 bases that match TRBD1. V shed 6 bases, J shed 3 bases, and the junction held 8 bases outside the gene matches. The CDR3 loop spans 16 amino acids. Per germline, CDR1 LGHNT and CDR2 FRNRAP. In nucleotides, the CDR3 is TGTGCTAGTGGGCCTACCGGGACAGGGGGCGACTATGGCTACACCTTC. Amino acids: CASGPTGTGGDYGYTF.

The chain is built from TRBV7-9 and TRBJ2-2; D unclear. CDR3 length: 15 amino acids. V lost 5 bases and J lost 2, with 12 bases in between. Germline CDR1 and CDR2: SEHNR and FQNEAQ (reference sequence). The CDR3 DNA reads as TGTGCCAGCAGCCAAGCCGGGCCTAACACCGGGGAGCTGTTTTTT. Its translation: CASSQAGPNTGELFF.

This chain uses TRBV5-1 with TRBJ2-7; 7 bases fit TRBD2. Germline assignment: CDR1 SGHRS and CDR2 YFSETQ. CDR3 length equals 12 residues. The trim removed 3 bases at V and 6 bases at J, leaving 3 bases unmatched. As DNA, the CDR3 is TGCGCCAGCAGCTGGGGCGGGGGCGAGCAGTACTTC. It codes for CASSWGGGEQYF.

The chain joins TRBV2 to TRBJ2-7; TRBD2 agrees at 11 bases. Per germline, CDR1 SNHLY and CDR2 FYNNEI. The CDR3 length is 16 residues. The J segment lost 1 base and the V segment lost 3 bases, leaving 5 bases of the junction unmatched. CDR3 amino acids: CASSDGLAGWSYEQYF. The CDR3, as DNA: TGTGCCAGCAGTGACGGACTAGCGGGTTGGTCCTACGAGCAGTACTTC.

V and J are TRBV11-2 and TRBJ1-2; no firm D call. The CDR3 is made up of 13 amino acids. In germline, CDR1 is SGHAT, CDR2 FQNNGV. V was clipped by 3 bases and J by 8 bases, with 13 bases between them. The CDR3 region is CASSLGHTDGYTF. CDR3 sequence (DNA): TGTGCCAGCAGCTTGGGCCATACGGACGGCTACACCTTC.

A remark on this clone: Other DNA sequences from this sample encode an identical CDR3 as well. The gene calls are TRBV5-1 and TRBJ1-2, with 9 bases lining up with TRBD1. The CDR3 runs 15 residues. Germline CDR1 is SGHRS and CDR2 is YFSETQ. Unmatched junction bases numbered 5, after V lost 1 base and J lost 4 bases. CDR3 DNA: TGCGCCAGCAGCTTGACAGGGGGCGCTGGCTATGGCTACACCTTC. Protein sequence: CASSLTGGAGYGYTF.

The chain recombines TRBV7-9 with TRBJ1-2; D unresolved. Trimming shortened V by 8 bases and J by 4 bases, and 11 bases separated the two germline ends. The CDR3 length is 12 residues. Germline V gene lookup returns CDR1 SEHNR and CDR2 FQNEAQ (reference sequence). In nucleotides, the CDR3 is TGTGCCAGCGTAGGGTTAATCTATGGCTACACCTTC. It codes for CASVGLIYGYTF. The variable domain in full, with the rest retrieved from reference TRBV7-9 and TRBJ1-2, is DTGVSQNPRHKITKRGQNVTFRCDPISEHNRLYWYRQTLGQGPEFLTYFQNEAQLEKSRLLSDRFSAERPKGSFSTLEIQRTEQGDSAMYLCASVGLIYGYTFGSGTRLTVV.

The chain combines TRBV19 with TRBJ1-5, with D tentatively TRBD1 (5 bases). V lost 6 bases, J lost 0 bases, and 12 bases lay in between. Germline values: CDR1 LNHDA, CDR2 SQIVND (reference sequence). This CDR3 has 15 residues. CDR3 in DNA: TGTGCCAGTAGCGTGGGACTTCTTAGCAATCAGCCCCAGCATTTT. Protein product: CASSVGLLSNQPQHF.

The CDR3 protein is CASSVAVRASGDNEQFF. CDR3 bases: TGTGCCAGCAGCGTAGCTGTTAGGGCTAGCGGAGACAATGAGCAGTTCTTC. This sequence joins TRBV9 and TRBJ2-1; TRBD2 matches 7 bases. The CDR3 contains 17 residues. CDR1 is SGDLS and CDR2 is YYNGEE in the germline V gene. With 0 bases clipped from V and 5 bases from J, the junction kept 11 bases outside the gene matches.

The chain links TRBV28 to TRBJ2-7; D gene ambiguous. The germline V gene has CDR1 MDHEN and CDR2 SYDVKM. Trimming took 2 bases from V and 0 from J, leaving 11 bases between them. CDR3 size: 15 residues. The CDR3 DNA reads TGTGCCAGCAGTTTAGATCCAGCGAGCTCCTACGAGCAGTACTTC. It is translated as CASSLDPASSYEQYF.

The genes are TRBV20-1 and TRBJ1-6; no clear D gene. Per the germline V gene, CDR1 is DFQATT and CDR2 is SNEGSKA (reference sequence). V was pared by 5 bases and J by 9 bases, with 5 bases between. This CDR3 has 10 residues. The CDR3 nucleotides read TGCAGTGCTTCCGCTTCACCCCTCCACTTT. Protein product: CSASASPLHF.